This TCR beta chain was sequenced in a study of blood T cell repertoires in COVID-19. Study details: PBMCs, B-cell-depleted T cells, or T cells were the source of the cDNA or gDNA that made up the material.

Trimming at V came to 6 bases and at J to 9 bases, leaving 10 bases not matched to a gene. There are 15 residues in the CDR3. CDR1 is KGHSH and CDR2 is LQKENI in the germline V gene. Sequencing was performed with immunoSEQ multiplex PCR; in TCRdb, only in-frame clones are kept and a portion is missing. The table has under 250,000 clones, approximately 85% seen once. Sequencing used peripheral blood. This chain uses TRBV18 with TRBJ2-5, with 13 bases matching TRBD2. This receptor was taken from an elderly woman with COVID-19, enrolled during active disease. CDR3: CASSAGLAGDLAQYF. CDR3 nucleotides: TGTGCCAGCTCCGCCGGACTAGCGGGGGATCTGGCCCAGTACTTC.